The 2 T cell receptor beta chains listed next were all sequenced from one sample in a study of identical twins (dated by TCRdb to about 2016). Libraries were constructed by 5' RACE. Instrument on record: Illumina HiSeq 2000. TCRdb reworked the public reads: Q25 trimming with fastp, MiXCR clone assembly, productive beta chains retained. Duplicate CDR3 protein sequences are folded into a single record with the most common DNA and genes. The sample table holds 640,000 or so distinct CDR3 sequences, of which around 6.1% were seen once. Approximately 1.6% of the sample is held by the ten biggest clonotypes. The sequencing sample was made of naive T cells sorted from blood. Reading the label with the study, this specimen's cell subset or site is: cells isolated with a human naive T-cell isolation kit. Every receptor here comes from a man aged 18-30 years in good health.

The chain is built from TRBV20-1 and TRBJ2-2, with 11 bases that match TRBD2. After removal of 3 bases from V and 4 bases from J, the junction contained 4 bases not matched to a gene. The CDR3 runs to 15 residues. In germline, CDR1 is DFQATT, CDR2 SNEGSKA (reference sequence). CDR3 region: CSARTSGTGTGELFF. In nucleotides, the CDR3 is TGCAGTGCTAGGACTAGCGGGACGGGCACCGGGGAGCTGTTTTTT.

The sample holds many counts of this clonotype. The chain couples TRBV29-1 to TRBJ1-2, with TRBD1 as a possible D gene (5 bases). The CDR3 loop spans 13 amino acids. Germline V lookup: CDR1 SQVTM, CDR2 ANQGSEA. V gave up 4 bases and J gave up 0 bases, with 9 bases separating them. The CDR3 reads CSVVRGTNYGYTF. CDR3 in DNA: TGCAGCGTTGTAAGGGGAACTAACTATGGCTACACCTTC.